This T cell receptor (beta chain) is from a study of cytomegalovirus exposure and HLA in healthy donors. General observations from the study: Cytomegalovirus-associated TCR beta chains were listed, numbering 150 to 200. The authors confirmed in vitro that three CMV-associated chains were specific for CMV antigens. The dataset shows that most TCR sequences were rare, while some public TCRs occurred in many donors.

Comment on this clone: What it binds is unknown.

This CDR3 has 15 residues. Germline CDR1 MNHNS, CDR2 SASEGT. The trim removed 7 bases at V and 4 bases at J, leaving 3 bases unmatched. Clones were read by immunoSEQ multiplex PCR, and TCRdb kept only the in-frame ones, dropping some. Of 150,000 to 200,000 clones listed, approximately 86% were seen once; the top ten hold 2% to 2.5%. What was sequenced was PBMCs. The rearrangement joins TRBV6-1 to TRBJ2-3, with 15 bases fitting TRBD2. The receptor was isolated from a man in his thirties or forties in good health and CMV-seropositive. CDR3 residues: CASTRTSGGADTQYF. As DNA, the CDR3 is TGTGCCAGCACTCGGACTAGCGGGGGGGCAGATACGCAGTATTTT.